The 6 T cell receptor beta chains in this list originate from one sample, sequenced in a study of CD8 T cells in ankylosing spondylitis. A single record per CDR3 protein comes from TCRdb applying MiXCR to the 5' RACE reads. This table holds just over 300,000 distinct CDR3 sequences, about a fifth found once. Specimen: blood, either unsorted or a sorted T cell fraction (not recorded which). The receptors derive from a female donor with ankylosing spondylitis or in good health (not recorded which).

Here the CDR3 reads CASSGGGLRTEAFF. For the CDR3, the DNA is TGTGCCAGCTCCGGGGGAGGCCTAAGGACTGAAGCTTTCTTT. V is TRBV3-1 and J is TRBJ1-1; a possible D gene is TRBD1 (5 bases). This CDR3 comprises 14 residues. Germline CDR1 reads LGHDT; CDR2 reads YNNKEL (reference sequence). Trimming took off 8 bases at V and 5 bases at J, with 18 bases between the two ends. Full variable domain (missing parts from reference TRBV3-1 and TRBJ1-1): DTAVSQTPKYLVTQMGNDKSIKCEQNLGHDTMYWYKQDSKKFLKIMFSYNNKELIINETVPNRFSPKSPDKAHLNLHINSLELGDSAVYFCASSGGGLRTEAFFGQGTRLTVV.

The V and J genes are TRBV7-2 and TRBJ1-2; D gene unclear. Germline CDR1 and CDR2: SGHTA and FQGNSA. Trimming pared 5 bases from V and 8 bases from J, leaving 15 bases between. CDR3 size: 13 residues. In nucleotides, the CDR3 is TGTGCCAGCAGCGTCGGTCCCGAGAGGGGCTACACCTTC. The encoded protein is CASSVGPERGYTF. The variable domain in full, with the rest retrieved from reference TRBV7-2 and TRBJ1-2, is GAGVSQSPSNKVTEKGKDVELRCDPISGHTALYWYRQSLGQGLEFLIYFQGNSAPDKSGLPSDRFSAERTGGSVSTLTIQRTQQEDSAVYLCASSVGPERGYTFGSGTRLTVV.

CDR3 sequence (DNA): TGCAGTGCTATACCCGCTAGCGGAGCCTACGAGCAGTACTTC. It specifies CSAIPASGAYEQYF. This chain uses TRBV20-1 with TRBJ2-7; 7 bases agree with TRBD2. J was trimmed by 2 bases and V by 4 bases; bases with no gene match: 8. This CDR3 comprises 14 residues. The germline gives CDR1 DFQATT, CDR2 SNEGSKA (reference sequence).

The rearrangement joins TRBV6-1 to TRBJ2-5; a weak D match, TRBD1 (5 bases). The germline CDR1 and CDR2 sequences are MNHNS and SASEGT. The length of the CDR3 is 12 residues. The V gene lost 7 bases and the J gene lost 7 bases, with 13 bases spanning the gap. This chain's CDR3 is CASTQGLGTQYF. The CDR3 DNA is TGTGCCAGCACCCAGGGCTTGGGGACCCAGTACTTC.

This sequence joins TRBV27 and TRBJ2-1; TRBD2 matches 10 bases. The CDR3 consists of 16 residues. With V trimmed by 5 bases and J by 5 bases, 9 bases remained unmatched. CDR1 is MNHEY, CDR2 SMNVEV, per germline (reference sequence). The CDR3 DNA is TGTGCCAGCAGTCCTACACTAGCGGGACTGAACAATGAGCAGTTCTTC. Its translation is CASSPTLAGLNNEQFF.

This chain connects TRBV5-1 to TRBJ2-2; no firm D call. Germline lookup yields CDR1 SGHRS and CDR2 YFSETQ. The CDR3 runs to 14 residues. The V and J ends lost 4 bases and 4 bases respectively, with 11 bases between them. The CDR3 spells CASSATKGTGELFF. The CDR3 DNA sequence: TGCGCCAGCAGCGCAACGAAGGGCACCGGGGAGCTGTTTTTT. The variable domain in full, completed from reference TRBV5-1 and TRBJ2-2, reads KAGVTQTPRYLIKTRGQQVTLSCSPISGHRSVSWYQQTPGQGLQFLFEYFSETQRNKGNFPGRFSGRQFSNSRSEMNVSTLELGDSALYLCASSATKGTGELFFGEGSRLTVL.